Described below is a single T cell receptor beta chain sequence and its context. The antigen is undetermined. Oncomine TCR Beta short-read sequencing was applied to DNA from cultured CD4+ T cells. TCRdb passed the PCR reads through MiXCR, listing each CDR3 protein once. The sample includes fewer than 13,000 distinct CDR3 sequences, over 65% seen only once; the top ten take roughly 27%. Specified treatment: roughly ten-day PBMC culture with coronavirus spike peptide pools or control peptides (ViraFEST assay). These data come from a study of vaccination and CD4 T cells after COVID-19. The ends were cut back, 2 bases at V and 4 bases at J, with 9 bases in the middle. Per the germline V gene, CDR1 is ENHRY and CDR2 is SYGVKD. CDR3 length equals 14 residues.

Sequencing was carried out using CD4+ T cells from blood, cultured in vitro. The chain is built from TRBV10-3 and TRBJ1-3; D may be TRBD1 (6 bases). This receptor was taken from a human donor who had recovered from COVID-19. In DNA form, the CDR3 reads TGTGCCATCAGTGAGCAGGGGTTCGGAAACACCATATATTTT. Translated, it gives CAISEQGFGNTIYF.